This note documents a single T cell receptor (beta chain) sequence. This sample was taken from a study of blood T cell repertoires in COVID-19. Germline V lookup: CDR1 SGHRS, CDR2 YFSETQ. The length of the CDR3 is 14 residues. V gave up 0 bases and J gave up 7 bases, with 14 bases separating them. Method: immunoSEQ multiplex PCR; TCRdb's copy keeps in-frame clones and lacks some. The profile covers about half a million clones, with about 85% appearing a single time and 6.5% to 9.5% taken by the ten largest. The rearrangement joins TRBV5-1 to TRBJ2-7; D is perhaps TRBD2 (6 bases). The clonotype originates from a woman in her sixties who had recovered from COVID-19. Material for sequencing was PBMCs or T cells enriched from blood (not recorded which). The DNA of the CDR3 is TGCGCCAGCAGCTTGGATGCGGGACCGGGAGAGCAGTACTTC. Translated, it gives CASSLDAGPGEQYF.